A selection of T cell receptor beta chains follows, all from one sample in a study of T cells in Graves' hyperthyroidism and ophthalmopathy. TCRdb re-analysed the multiplex PCR reads in MiXCR, keeping a single row per CDR3 protein. The sample has around 450,000 distinct CDR3 sequences, roughly 15% seen once. Sequencing used blood. The receptors stem from a woman under 30 with Graves' hyperthyroidism. CDR3s include the opening cysteine and the closing phenylalanine or tryptophan. A D gene is named only where the DNA matches it firmly. Part of the rows lack a size; the others show once, few, many or a class for expanded clones.

J gene: TRBJ2-3
V gene: TRBV9
clone size: NA
D gene: NA
CDR3 DNA: TGTGCCAGCAGCGTAGGCAGCATCTTCACAGATACGCAGTATTTT
CDR3 protein: CASSVGSIFTDTQYF

J gene: TRBJ1-4
V gene: TRBV28
clone size: few
D gene: NA
CDR3 DNA: TGTGCCAGCAGTCCCCCCGGGACACAACTCCCAACTAATGAAAAACTGTTTTTT
CDR3 protein: CASSPPGTQLPTNEKLFF

J gene: TRBJ2-1
V gene: TRBV7-2
clone size: NA
D gene: NA
CDR3 DNA: TGTGCCAGCAGCTTAGCGGGAGGGACAATTAATGAGCAGTTCTTC
CDR3 protein: CASSLAGGTINEQFF

J gene: TRBJ2-1
V gene: TRBV7-9
clone size: many
D gene: NA
CDR3 DNA: TGTGCCAGCAGCCCAGGGGACTCCTACAATGAGCAGTTCTTC
CDR3 protein: CASSPGDSYNEQFF

J gene: TRBJ1-1
V gene: TRBV7-9
clone size: NA
D gene: TRBD1
CDR3 DNA: TGTGCCAGCAGCGCCCAGACAGGGGCCACTGAAGCTTTCTTT
CDR3 protein: CASSAQTGATEAFF

J gene: TRBJ1-2
V gene: TRBV4-1
clone size: many
D gene: NA
CDR3 DNA: TGCGCCAGCAGCCAAGAACTCGCTGGCTACACCTTC
CDR3 protein: CASSQELAGYTF

J gene: TRBJ2-1
V gene: TRBV9
clone size: few
D gene: TRBD2
CDR3 DNA: TGTGCCAGCAGCGGCAGCGGGAGGGCCAGTGGTGAGCAGTTCTTC
CDR3 protein: CASSGSGRASGEQFF

J gene: TRBJ2-6
V gene: TRBV7-2
clone size: many
D gene: NA
CDR3 DNA: TGTGCCAGCACTCCGATAACCTCTGGGGCCAACGTCCTGACTTTC
CDR3 protein: CASTPITSGANVLTF

J gene: TRBJ1-1
V gene: TRBV7-9
clone size: many
D gene: NA
CDR3 DNA: TGTGCCAGCAGCTTATTGTCAGGAGGGGAAGCTTTCTTT
CDR3 protein: CASSLLSGGEAFF

J gene: TRBJ2-7
V gene: TRBV7-2
clone size: few
D gene: TRBD1
CDR3 DNA: TGCGCCAGCAGCCACGACAGGGGCCTCTACGAGCAGTACTTC
CDR3 protein: CASSHDRGLYEQYF

J gene: TRBJ2-3
V gene: TRBV24-1
clone size: NA
D gene: NA
CDR3 DNA: TGTGCCTCTCACGTAGGAAAAGATGCTGATACGCAGTATTTT
CDR3 protein: CASHVGKDADTQYF

J gene: TRBJ2-1
V gene: TRBV11-2
clone size: many
D gene: TRBD2
CDR3 DNA: TGTGCCAGCAGCTTGATGACTAGCGGGAACAATGAGCAGTTCTTC
CDR3 protein: CASSLMTSGNNEQFF

J gene: TRBJ1-1
V gene: TRBV3-1
clone size: many
D gene: NA
CDR3 DNA: TGTGCCAGCAGCCAAGGGGGATGGACTGAAGCTTTCTTT
CDR3 protein: CASSQGGWTEAFF

J gene: TRBJ2-6
V gene: TRBV27
clone size: many
D gene: TRBD1
CDR3 DNA: TGTGCCAGCAGTCCACAGGGACAGGGGGTCTCTGGGGCCAACGTCCTGACTTTC
CDR3 protein: CASSPQGQGVSGANVLTF

J gene: TRBJ2-7
V gene: TRBV12-3/TRBV12-4
clone size: NA
D gene: NA
CDR3 DNA: TGTGCCAGCAGCAAGGGAGTACCCCTTTACGAGCAGTACTTC
CDR3 protein: CASSKGVPLYEQYF

J gene: TRBJ2-1
V gene: TRBV5-1
clone size: many
D gene: TRBD1
CDR3 DNA: TGCGCCAGCAGCCGGGACAGCAATGAGCAGTTCTTC
CDR3 protein: CASSRDSNEQFF

J gene: TRBJ2-7
V gene: TRBV12-3/TRBV12-4
clone size: many
D gene: TRBD1
CDR3 DNA: TGTGCCAGCAGCCAAAGGACAGGGGACGATTCCTACGAGCAGTACTTC
CDR3 protein: CASSQRTGDDSYEQYF

J gene: TRBJ2-5
V gene: TRBV27
clone size: many
D gene: TRBD1
CDR3 DNA: TGTGCCAGCAGTCCATGGGACAGCCACCAAGAGACCCAGTACTTC
CDR3 protein: CASSPWDSHQETQYF

J gene: TRBJ1-5
V gene: TRBV12-3/TRBV12-4
clone size: once
D gene: TRBD1
CDR3 DNA: TGTGCCAGCAGCCCCACAGGGGGCGGCAATCAGCCCCAGCATTTT
CDR3 protein: CASSPTGGGNQPQHF

J gene: TRBJ1-1
V gene: TRBV29-1
clone size: many
D gene: NA
CDR3 DNA: TGCAGCGTGGACAGTTACACTGAAGCTTTCTTT
CDR3 protein: CSVDSYTEAFF